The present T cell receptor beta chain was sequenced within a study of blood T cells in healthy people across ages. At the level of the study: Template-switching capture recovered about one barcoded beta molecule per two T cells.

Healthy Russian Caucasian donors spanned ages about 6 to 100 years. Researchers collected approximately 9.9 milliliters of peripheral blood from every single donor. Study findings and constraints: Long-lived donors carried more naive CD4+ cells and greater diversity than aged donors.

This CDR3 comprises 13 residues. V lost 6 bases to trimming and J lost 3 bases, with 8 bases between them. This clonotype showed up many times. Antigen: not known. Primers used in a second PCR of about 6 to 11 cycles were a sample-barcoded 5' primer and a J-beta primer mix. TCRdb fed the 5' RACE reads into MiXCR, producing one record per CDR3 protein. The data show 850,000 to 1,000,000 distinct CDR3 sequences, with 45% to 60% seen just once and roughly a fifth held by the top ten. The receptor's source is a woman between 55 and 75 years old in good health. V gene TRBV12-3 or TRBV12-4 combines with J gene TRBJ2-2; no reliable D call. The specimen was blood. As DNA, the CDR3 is TGTGCCAGCAGGAAGGCTTACACCGGGGAGCTGTTTTTT. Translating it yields CASRKAYTGELFF.